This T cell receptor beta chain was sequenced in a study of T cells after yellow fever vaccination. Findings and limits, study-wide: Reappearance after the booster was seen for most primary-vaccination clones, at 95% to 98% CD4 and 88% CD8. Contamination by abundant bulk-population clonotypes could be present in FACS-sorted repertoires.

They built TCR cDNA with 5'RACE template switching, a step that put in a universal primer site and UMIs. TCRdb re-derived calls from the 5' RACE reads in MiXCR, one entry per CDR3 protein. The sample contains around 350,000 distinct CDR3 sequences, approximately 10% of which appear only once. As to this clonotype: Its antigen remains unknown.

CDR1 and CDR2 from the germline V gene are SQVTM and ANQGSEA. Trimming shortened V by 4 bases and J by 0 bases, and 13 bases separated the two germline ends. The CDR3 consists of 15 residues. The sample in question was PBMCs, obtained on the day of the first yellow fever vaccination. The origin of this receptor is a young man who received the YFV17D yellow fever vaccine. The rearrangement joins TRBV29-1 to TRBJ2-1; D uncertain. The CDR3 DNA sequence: TGCAGCGTTGGCGGCGGCCGAAGCTCCTACAATGAGCAGTTCTTC. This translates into CSVGGGRSSYNEQFF.